The 10 T cell receptor beta chains below all came from one sample that was sequenced in a study of T cells in Graves' hyperthyroidism and ophthalmopathy. RNA transcripts provided the source from which TCR beta CDR3 regions were amplified. Primed by the HTBI set, a first-round RT-PCR was run on the TCR CDR3. A single record per CDR3 protein comes from TCRdb applying MiXCR to the multiplex PCR reads. The sample contains more than 600,000 distinct CDR3 sequences, about 15% of which appear only once. Sequencing was carried out using blood. Source of these receptors: a young man with Graves' hyperthyroidism.

The V call is TRBV19, the J call TRBJ2-7; D gene ambiguous. V was trimmed by 8 bases and J by 0 bases, leaving 17 bases between them. The CDR3 loop spans 15 amino acids. Per the germline V gene, CDR1 is LNHDA and CDR2 is SQIVND (reference sequence). CDR3 protein: CASAQTLQSSYEQYF. The CDR3 DNA is TGTGCCAGTGCTCAGACTCTGCAGAGCTCCTACGAGCAGTACTTC.

Remarks on this clonotype: One base away lies a much larger clone, so this may be a sequencing read error. The J gene is TRBJ2-3, the V gene TRBV7-2; D is perhaps TRBD2 (5 bases). With 5 bases removed from V and 13 bases from J, the gap between germline ends came to 19 bases. The CDR3 spans 13 residues. Germline V gene data show CDR1 as SGHTA and CDR2 as FQGNSA. The chain's CDR3 is CASSQQVRRGEYF. The CDR3 coding sequence is TGTGCCAGCAGCCAGCAGGTTAGACGGGGAGAGTATTTT. Looking up the rest from reference TRBV7-2 and TRBJ2-3 gives the full variable domain: GAGVSQSPSNKVTEKGKDVELRCDPISGHTALYWYRQSLGQGLEFLIYFQGNSAPDKSGLPSDRFSAERTGGSVSTLTIQRTQQEDSAVYLCASSQQVRRGEYFGPGTRLTVL.

Note on this clonotype: One base away lies a much larger clone, so this may be a sequencing read error. The CDR3 protein is CSARERWLAGSFDTQYF. For the CDR3, the DNA is TGCAGTGCTAGAGAACGGTGGCTAGCGGGAAGTTTTGATACGCAGTATTTT. V is TRBV20-1 and J is TRBJ2-3; 9 nucleotides line up with TRBD2. V was pared by 0 bases and J by 6 bases, with 13 bases of the junction left unmatched. The CDR3 is 17 residues long. CDR1 and CDR2 from the germline V gene are DFQATT and SNEGSKA (reference sequence).

V is TRBV3-1 and J is TRBJ2-1; TRBD2 matches 7 bases. Trimming at V came to 3 bases and at J to 4 bases, leaving 6 bases not matched to a gene. Germline V gene lookup returns CDR1 LGHDT and CDR2 YNNKEL (reference sequence). The CDR3 runs 15 residues. The CDR3 DNA sequence: TGTGCCAGCAGCCAGGCGGGAGTGGAGTACAATGAGCAGTTCTTC. Translation gives CASSQAGVEYNEQFF.

Concerning this clonotype itself: This could be a read error, since a much larger clone is one nucleotide away. The chain has TRBV27 and TRBJ2-1, with a possible D match to TRBD1 (6 bases). V gave up 11 bases and J gave up 2 bases, with 22 bases separating them. Germline CDR1 and CDR2: MNHEY and SMNVEV (reference sequence). The CDR3 has 16 amino acids. The CDR3 DNA sequence: TGTGCCGGCACCCTTAGGGTAGGACAGACCTACAATGAGCAGTTCTTC. Amino acids: CAGTLRVGQTYNEQFF.

Ten or more counts support this clonotype. The chain recombines TRBV15 with TRBJ2-7, with TRBD2 identical over 7 bases. After removal of 4 bases from V and 6 bases from J, the junction contained 15 bases not matched to a gene. This CDR3 spans 16 amino acids. Germline values: CDR1 LNHNV, CDR2 YYDKDF (reference sequence). The CDR3 sequence: CATSTVPGLITGEQYF. The CDR3 nucleotides read TGTGCCACCAGCACCGTTCCGGGACTAATTACGGGCGAGCAGTACTTC.

The V gene is TRBV27, the J gene TRBJ2-7; perhaps TRBD2 as D (6 bases). The length of the CDR3 is 15 residues. The germline gives CDR1 MNHEY, CDR2 SMNVEV (reference sequence). Trimming took off 6 bases at V and 2 bases at J, with 17 bases between the two ends. CDR3 in DNA: TGTGCCAGCAGCAGCCAGGGACTTCTTGCCTACGAGCAGTACTTC. Translating gives CASSSQGLLAYEQYF.

A few counts support this clonotype. This chain connects TRBV28 to TRBJ2-1, with TRBD2 matching 7 bases. V was clipped by 9 bases and J by 9 bases; unmatched bases: 11. CDR1 MDHEN and CDR2 SYDVKM come from the germline V gene. This CDR3 has 13 residues. CDR3 nucleotides: TGTGCCAGTAGTCAACTAGGGGAGGGTGAGCAGTTCTTC. Encoded protein: CASSQLGEGEQFF.

The rearrangement uses TRBV2 and TRBJ2-7, with a tentative D call TRBD2 (6 bases). Germline CDR1 SNHLY, CDR2 FYNNEI. V was trimmed by 5 bases and J by 5 bases, leaving 10 bases between them. The CDR3 contains 12 residues. For the CDR3, the DNA is TGTGCCAGCAGTATTGGACTAAACGAGCAGTACTTC. It is translated as CASSIGLNEQYF.

At least ten counts were recorded for this clonotype. The rearrangement uses TRBV28 and TRBJ2-1; 12 bases map to TRBD2. With V trimmed by 6 bases and J by 8 bases, 8 bases remained unmatched. The germline V gene has CDR1 MDHEN and CDR2 SYDVKM. This CDR3 region has 15 residues. For the CDR3, the DNA is TGTGCCAGCAGCCTTGGACTAGCGGGGCCCCATGAGCAGTTCTTC. Protein: CASSLGLAGPHEQFF.